What follows are 27 T cell receptor beta chains derived from one specimen sequenced in a study of shared clonotypes between healthy human individuals. The table came from immunoSEQ multiplex PCR; TCRdb's copy has only in-frame clones and leaves some out. The table has over 700,000 clones, approximately 72% seen once. Sequenced input: memory CD4+ T cells sorted from blood. Specified subset: CD45RA-negative fraction. These receptors originate from a young woman in good health.

This clone appeared a few times. The chain's CDR3 is CASSLLDRETQYF. CDR3 DNA sequence: TGTGCCAGCAGCTTGCTGGACAGAGAGACCCAGTACTTC. The chain employs TRBV5-4 and TRBJ2-5; possibly TRBD1 for D (6 bases). Deletions cut 1 base from V and 4 bases from J, with 8 bases between. Germline V gene lookup returns CDR1 SGHNT and CDR2 YYREEE (reference sequence). The CDR3 contains 13 residues.

The chain is built from TRBV7-9 and TRBJ1-1; weak D call: TRBD1 (5 bases). Trimming stripped 5 bases from V and 1 base from J, with 11 bases between. Looked up from germline, CDR1 is SEHNR and CDR2 is FQNEAQ (reference sequence). The CDR3 contains 14 residues. CDR3 nucleotide sequence: TGTGCCAGCAGCCCGGGACGGACGAACACTGAAGCTTTCTTT. Protein sequence: CASSPGRTNTEAFF.

The chain has TRBV18 and TRBJ1-1, with 9 bases matching TRBD1. This CDR3 is 14 amino acids long. Germline values: CDR1 KGHSH, CDR2 LQKENI. The ends lost 5 bases at V and 5 bases at J; junction bases unmatched: 6. The CDR3 DNA is TGTGCCAGCTCAACCGGGACAGGGAGAACTGAAGCTTTCTTT. This translates into CASSTGTGRTEAFF.

The genes are TRBV7-9 and TRBJ2-7; 8 bases are shared with TRBD2. This CDR3 is 16 amino acids long. V lost 5 bases and J lost 6; bases outside the gene matches: 15. Germline CDR1 is SEHNR and CDR2 is FQNEAQ (reference sequence). In DNA, the CDR3 is TGTGCCAGCAGCGGACGACTAGCGAGAGCCGGGCTCGAGCAGTACTTC. Translation: CASSGRLARAGLEQYF. The full variable domain, with the rest looked up from reference TRBV7-9 and TRBJ2-7, is DTGVSQNPRHKITKRGQNVTFRCDPISEHNRLYWYRQTLGQGPEFLTYFQNEAQLEKSRLLSDRFSAERPKGSFSTLEIQRTEQGDSAMYLCASSGRLARAGLEQYFGPGTRLTVT.

The rearrangement links TRBV7-8 to TRBJ1-5, with TRBD1 identical over 11 bases. Per germline, CDR1 SGHVS and CDR2 FQNEAQ. This CDR3 comprises 18 residues. V was clipped by 4 bases and J by 0 bases; unmatched bases: 8. The CDR3 DNA follows: TGTGCCAGCAGCTCCGGACAGGGGGCTACCTATAGCAATCAGCCCCAGCATTTT. This sequence encodes CASSSGQGATYSNQPQHF.

In its sample, this clone was seen once. J is TRBJ1-4 and V is TRBV29-1; 8 nucleotides align to TRBD1. This CDR3 is 16 amino acids long. Trimming took 5 bases from V and 7 from J; bases not matched to a gene: 15. Germline CDR1 is SQVTM and CDR2 is ANQGSEA. The CDR3 DNA reads TGCAGCGTTAGCTTACATTGGACAGGGAACTCTGAAAAACTGTTTTTT. It codes for CSVSLHWTGNSEKLFF. The whole variable domain, filled in from reference TRBV29-1 and TRBJ1-4, reads SAVISQKPSRDICQRGTSLTIQCQVDSQVTMMFWYRQQPGQSLTLIATANQGSEATYESGFVIDKFPISRPNLTFSTLTVSNMSPEDSSIYLCSVSLHWTGNSEKLFFGSGTQLSVL.

This clone showed up just a few times. This sequence joins TRBV25-1 and TRBJ2-7; no definite D call. There are 14 residues in the CDR3. Germline V gene lookup returns CDR1 MGHDK and CDR2 SYGVNS. Between the trimmed V and J ends, which lost 1 base and 7 bases, there was a span of 14 bases. In DNA form, the CDR3 reads TGTGCCAGCAGTGAATCGGGCCCCCGCGGAGAGCAGTACTTC. Its translation is CASSESGPRGEQYF.

CDR3 DNA sequence: TGTGCCAGCAGCTCACGGGGACAGGGGGGAAAAACTGAAGCTTTCTTT. Translation gives CASSSRGQGGKTEAFF. The chain links TRBV5-4 to TRBJ1-1; 11 bases are shared with TRBD1. This CDR3 spans 16 amino acids. CDR1 is SGHNT, CDR2 YYREEE, per germline (reference sequence). Trimming at V came to 3 bases and at J to 5 bases, leaving 9 bases not matched to a gene.

The CDR3 DNA is TGTGCCAGCTCACCGGACACCCCTACAGCCATCTATGGCTACACCTTC. Amino acid sequence: CASSPDTPTAIYGYTF. The chain uses TRBV18 and TRBJ1-2; D is perhaps TRBD1 (5 bases). Germline CDR1 and CDR2: KGHSH and LQKENI. Trimming stripped 3 bases from V and 4 bases from J, with 18 bases between. The CDR3 covers 16 residues. Together with reference TRBV18 and TRBJ1-2, the CDR3 gives the full variable domain: NAGVMQNPRHLVRRRGQEARLRCSPMKGHSHVYWYRQLPEEGLKFMVYLQKENIIDESGMPKERFSAEFPKEGPSILRIQQVVRGDSAAYFCASSPDTPTAIYGYTFGSGTRLTVV.

At least ten counts were recorded for this clone. V and J are TRBV5-1 and TRBJ1-3; maybe TRBD1 (6 bases). The germline CDR1 and CDR2 sequences are SGHRS and YFSETQ. The CDR3 runs to 16 residues. Deletions cut 3 bases from V and 4 bases from J, with 17 bases between. The CDR3 spells CASSWDLGTQGNTIYF. CDR3 in DNA: TGCGCCAGCAGCTGGGACCTTGGGACACAGGGAAACACCATATATTTT. Full variable domain (outside the CDR3, taken from reference TRBV5-1 and TRBJ1-3): KAGVTQTPRYLIKTRGQQVTLSCSPISGHRSVSWYQQTPGQGLQFLFEYFSETQRNKGNFPGRFSGRQFSNSRSEMNVSTLELGDSALYLCASSWDLGTQGNTIYFGEGSWLTVV.

V usage is TRBV2 and J usage is TRBJ2-2; the D call may be TRBD1 or TRBD2 (5 bases each). Trimming shortened V by 6 bases and J by 10 bases, and 21 bases separated the two germline ends. The CDR3 is 15 amino acids. Germline V gives CDR1 SNHLY, CDR2 FYNNEI. CDR3 nucleotides: TGTGCCAGCAGCCCGGAGCTCACGATGGGGGAGGAGCTGTTTTTT. This sequence encodes CASSPELTMGEELFF.

The chain links TRBV5-1 to TRBJ2-7, with TRBD2 identical over 10 bases. In germline, CDR1 is SGHRS, CDR2 YFSETQ. CDR3 length: 15 residues. Trimming took 0 bases from V and 3 from J; bases not matched to a gene: 3. The CDR3 sequence is CASSLVVAGGYEQYF. The CDR3 coding sequence is TGCGCCAGCAGCTTGGTGGTAGCGGGAGGCTACGAGCAGTACTTC.

This rearrangement joins TRBV28 to TRBJ2-6, with 10 bases identical to TRBD1. Germline V gene lookup returns CDR1 MDHEN and CDR2 SYDVKM. V shed 4 bases and J 4 bases; nucleotides not matched to a gene: 7. CDR3 length: 17 amino acids. Written as DNA, the CDR3 is TGTGCCAGCAGTTCCGGGACAGGGGTAACGGGGGCCAACGTCCTGACTTTC. It translates to CASSSGTGVTGANVLTF.

The chain couples TRBV7-2 to TRBJ1-4, with 10 bases fitting TRBD1. The germline V gene has CDR1 SGHTA and CDR2 FQGNSA. Trimming cost V 4 bases and J 7 bases; bases outside gene matches: 9. The length of the CDR3 is 16 residues. Here the CDR3 DNA reads TGTGCCAGCAGCTACTATCACGGGACAGGGGTTGAAAAACTGTTTTTT. Amino acids: CASSYYHGTGVEKLFF.

The rearrangement uses TRBV7-9 and TRBJ2-2; no reliable D call. Germline V CDR1 and CDR2: SEHNR, FQNEAQ (reference sequence). Trimming took off 3 bases at V and 4 bases at J, with 12 bases between the two ends. This CDR3 is 15 amino acids long. The CDR3 is CASSFSLESTGELFF. The CDR3 DNA is TGTGCCAGCAGCTTTAGCTTGGAGAGCACCGGGGAGCTGTTTTTT.

This clone has just one count. This chain connects TRBV11-2 to TRBJ2-3; 8 nucleotides line up with TRBD2. Germline-derived CDR1 and CDR2 are SGHAT and FQNNGV. The CDR3 consists of 15 residues. V gave up 5 bases and J gave up 6 bases; unmatched junction bases: 10. CDR3 sequence: CASSGTSGRYDTQYF. In nucleotides, the CDR3 is TGTGCCAGCAGCGGCACTAGCGGACGGTATGATACGCAGTATTTT.

The chain employs TRBV2 and TRBJ1-5; 7 bases are a match to TRBD1. The germline V gene has CDR1 SNHLY and CDR2 FYNNEI. The CDR3 contains 15 residues. Trimming took 4 bases from V and 5 from J; bases not matched to a gene: 8. The CDR3 region is CASSGSAGGYQPQHF. CDR3 DNA sequence: TGTGCCAGCAGTGGTTCGGCAGGGGGATATCAGCCCCAGCATTTT.

The chain has TRBV7-6 and TRBJ1-2; 7 bases map to TRBD1. This CDR3 has 15 amino acids. Germline assignment: CDR1 SGHVS and CDR2 FNYEAQ. With 4 bases clipped from V and 0 bases from J, the junction kept 5 bases outside the gene matches. The CDR3 coding sequence is TGTGCCAGCAGCTCTCGGGACAGCCCTAACTATGGCTACACCTTC. It translates to CASSSRDSPNYGYTF.

This clone was recorded at least ten times. This rearrangement joins TRBV14 to TRBJ1-2; D gene unclear. The germline V and J ends were trimmed by 4 bases and 3 bases, with 9 bases remaining between them. The CDR3 length is 13 residues. Germline CDR1 and CDR2: SGHDN and FVKESK. CDR3 DNA: TGTGCCAGCAGCCGAGGGAACGACTATGGCTACACCTTC. Amino acids: CASSRGNDYGYTF.

The rearrangement links TRBV6-1 to TRBJ1-5; D might be TRBD1 (6 bases). The CDR3 consists of 15 residues. V dropped 2 bases and J dropped 2 bases, with 10 bases sitting between them. Germline V gene sequence: CDR1 MNHNS, CDR2 SASEGT. This CDR3 reads CASSEQGFGNQPQHF. As DNA, the CDR3 is TGTGCCAGCAGTGAACAGGGGTTTGGCAATCAGCCCCAGCATTTT.

This chain joins TRBV9 and TRBJ2-1, with 9 bases that match TRBD1. Germline V lookup: CDR1 SGDLS, CDR2 YYNGEE. This CDR3 is 15 amino acids long. V gave up 0 bases and J gave up 2 bases; unmatched junction bases: 0. Here the CDR3 DNA reads TGTGCCAGCAGCGTAGGACAGGGGGCCTACAATGAGCAGTTCTTC. It yields the protein CASSVGQGAYNEQFF.

This clone was counted a few times. The J gene is TRBJ1-2, the V gene TRBV19; D ambiguous. CDR1 and CDR2 from the germline V gene are LNHDA and SQIVND (reference sequence). CDR3 size: 13 residues. V lost 3 bases and J lost 0, with 5 bases in between. As DNA, the CDR3 is TGTGCCAGTAGTATCATCCCTAACTATGGCTACACCTTC. Amino acids: CASSIIPNYGYTF.

This sequence joins TRBV28 and TRBJ2-7, with 9 positions matching TRBD2. The CDR3 covers 16 residues. Per germline, CDR1 MDHEN and CDR2 SYDVKM. V lost 7 bases, J lost 4 bases, and 14 bases stayed unmatched. The CDR3 loop reads CASTASGKVVGYEQYF. Here the CDR3 DNA reads TGTGCCAGCACGGCTAGCGGGAAAGTGGTGGGGTACGAGCAGTACTTC.

This chain uses TRBV5-1 with TRBJ2-7; TRBD1 might be the D (6 bases). The germline V gene has CDR1 SGHRS and CDR2 YFSETQ. V shed 3 bases and J shed 2 bases, with 12 bases lying between them. The CDR3 length is 14 residues. The DNA for the CDR3 is TGCGCCAGCAGCTGGAACAGGGAAGCCTACGAGCAGTACTTC. Protein: CASSWNREAYEQYF. Filled out from reference TRBV5-1 and TRBJ2-7, the complete variable domain reads KAGVTQTPRYLIKTRGQQVTLSCSPISGHRSVSWYQQTPGQGLQFLFEYFSETQRNKGNFPGRFSGRQFSNSRSEMNVSTLELGDSALYLCASSWNREAYEQYFGPGTRLTVT.

This clone was seen more than once but under ten times. The rearrangement uses TRBV10-3 and TRBJ2-5; D uncertain. The ends were cut back, 10 bases at V and 5 bases at J, with 14 bases in the middle. CDR1 ENHRY and CDR2 SYGVKD come from the germline V gene. CDR3 length: 12 residues. CDR3 in DNA: TGTGCCAGCCGGACGGTCCGGGAGACCCAGTACTTC. Its translation is CASRTVRETQYF.

This chain uses TRBV2 with TRBJ1-2; tentatively, D is TRBD1 (5 bases). CDR1 SNHLY and CDR2 FYNNEI come from the germline V gene. The CDR3 has 12 residues. Trimming cost V 6 bases and J 2 bases, with 7 bases left between them. DNA of the CDR3: TGTGCCAGCAGGGCAGGGAACTATGGCTACACCTTC. Translated: CASRAGNYGYTF. The entire variable domain, with the rest obtained from reference TRBV2 and TRBJ1-2, is as follows: EPEVTQTPSHQVTQMGQEVILRCVPISNHLYFYWYRQILGQKVEFLVSFYNNEISEKSEIFDDQFSVERPDGSNFTLKIRSTKLEDSAMYFCASRAGNYGYTFGSGTRLTVV.

The chain combines TRBV19 with TRBJ1-5; D is perhaps TRBD1 (6 bases). Looked up from germline, CDR1 is LNHDA and CDR2 is SQIVND (reference sequence). The V and J ends lost 6 bases and 2 bases respectively, with 23 bases between them. The length of the CDR3 is 18 residues. This CDR3 reads CASRKGTDRYEGNQPQHF. The CDR3 bases are TGTGCCAGTAGAAAGGGCACCGACAGGTACGAGGGCAATCAGCCCCAGCATTTT.